The following is a T cell receptor (beta chain) sequence with its context. Antigen: not known. These data are taken from a study of CD8 T cells in Susac syndrome. Overall study findings and caveats: The authors acknowledged that the study's TCR sequencing and HLA analysis involved relatively few individuals.

The length of the CDR3 is 15 residues. Germline values: CDR1 SQVTM, CDR2 ANQGSEA. Trimming removed 5 bases from V and 3 bases from J, with 19 bases in between. When the RNA was reverse transcribed, random hexamers were used with an input of 0.5 to 1 ug. By means of immunoSEQ multiplex PCR, TCR beta CDR3 spanning 54 Vbeta and 13 Jbeta underwent amplification. Via MiXCR, TCRdb re-called the immunoSEQ multiplex PCR reads, giving one row per CDR3 protein. The table includes roughly 150,000 distinct CDR3 sequences, roughly 95% detected once. The chain has TRBV29-1 and TRBJ1-2, with a weak D call TRBD1 (6 bases). The source is a human donor with multiple sclerosis. The sample consisted of CD8+ T cells from PBMCs. The CDR3 DNA sequence: TGCAGCGTTCTAAAACCGGGACAAGTTGACTATGGCTACACCTTC. This encodes CSVLKPGQVDYGYTF.